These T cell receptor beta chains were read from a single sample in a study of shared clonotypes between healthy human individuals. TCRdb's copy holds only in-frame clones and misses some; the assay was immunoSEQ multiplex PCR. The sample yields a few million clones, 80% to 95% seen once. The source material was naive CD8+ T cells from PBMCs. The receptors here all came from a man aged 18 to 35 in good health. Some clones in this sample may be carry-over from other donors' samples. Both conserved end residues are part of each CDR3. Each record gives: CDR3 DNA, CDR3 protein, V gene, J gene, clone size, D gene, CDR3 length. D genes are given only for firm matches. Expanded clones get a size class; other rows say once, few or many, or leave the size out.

TGCGCCAGCAGCCAAGTAGCAGGGGGCCACGAGCAGTACTTC	CASSQVAGGHEQYF	TRBV4-1	TRBJ2-7	-	TRBD1	14
TGCAGCTCAACGGGGAGGGGCACTGAAGCTTTCTTT	CSSTGRGTEAFF	TRBV29-1	TRBJ1-1	-	-	12
TGTGCCAGTAGGACCGGGAGTTATGGGGCCAACGTCCTGACTTTC	CASRTGSYGANVLTF	TRBV19	TRBJ2-6	-	-	15
TGTGCCAGCAGTTTCACAGGGTCTGGGGCCAACGTCCTGACTTTC	CASSFTGSGANVLTF	TRBV27	TRBJ2-6	-	-	15
TGTGCCAGCAGTCAACCGGGACAGCAAGAGACCCAGTACTTC	CASSQPGQQETQYF	TRBV7-9	TRBJ2-5	-	TRBD1	14
TGTGCCAGCAGTGAGCCGAGGACAGGGGCCGGCTATGGCTACACCTTC	CASSEPRTGAGYGYTF	TRBV2	TRBJ1-2	-	TRBD1	16
TGTGCCAGCAGCTTAGGAGACACCGGGGAGCTGTTTTTT	CASSLGDTGELFF	TRBV7-9	TRBJ2-2	few	-	13
TGTGCCAGCAGCGCCATCTCCAGGGACAGGGGCAACACCGGGGAGCTGTTTTTT	CASSAISRDRGNTGELFF	TRBV21-1	TRBJ2-2	few	-	18
TGTGCCAGCAGCTTAGCGGCCGGGCACACTGAAGCTTTCTTT	CASSLAAGHTEAFF	TRBV7-9	TRBJ1-1	-	-	14
TGTGCCAGTACTGGACGTTCGACGGGCCGAAACACTGAAGCTTTCTTT	CASTGRSTGRNTEAFF	TRBV25-1	TRBJ1-1	-	-	16
TGTGCCATCAGGTCTATTAGCGGAACTAGCACAGATACGCAGTATTTT	CAIRSISGTSTDTQYF	TRBV10-3	TRBJ2-3	-	-	16